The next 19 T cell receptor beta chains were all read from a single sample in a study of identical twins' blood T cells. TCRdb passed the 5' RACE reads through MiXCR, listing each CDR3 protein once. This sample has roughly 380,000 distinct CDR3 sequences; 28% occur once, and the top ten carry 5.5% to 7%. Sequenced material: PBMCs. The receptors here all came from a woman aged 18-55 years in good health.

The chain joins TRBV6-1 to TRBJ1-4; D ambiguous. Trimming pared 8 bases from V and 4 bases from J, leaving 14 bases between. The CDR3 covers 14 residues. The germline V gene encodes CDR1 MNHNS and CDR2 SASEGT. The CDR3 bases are TGTGCCAGCGAACGCGAGGATATTAATGAAAAACTGTTTTTT. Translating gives CASEREDINEKLFF.

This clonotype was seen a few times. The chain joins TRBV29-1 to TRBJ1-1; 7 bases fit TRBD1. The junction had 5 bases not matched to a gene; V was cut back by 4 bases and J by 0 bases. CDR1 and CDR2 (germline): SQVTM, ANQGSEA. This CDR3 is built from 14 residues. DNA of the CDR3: TGCAGCGTTGGACAGGGAACTATGAACACTGAAGCTTTCTTT. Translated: CSVGQGTMNTEAFF. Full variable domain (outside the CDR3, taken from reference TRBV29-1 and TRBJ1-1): SAVISQKPSRDICQRGTSLTIQCQVDSQVTMMFWYRQQPGQSLTLIATANQGSEATYESGFVIDKFPISRPNLTFSTLTVSNMSPEDSSIYLCSVGQGTMNTEAFFGQGTRLTVV.

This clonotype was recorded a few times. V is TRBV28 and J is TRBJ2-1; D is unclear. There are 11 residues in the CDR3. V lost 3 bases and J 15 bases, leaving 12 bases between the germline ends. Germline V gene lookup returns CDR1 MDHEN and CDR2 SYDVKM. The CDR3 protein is CASSFKEKRFF. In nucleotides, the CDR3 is TGTGCCAGCAGTTTCAAGGAAAAGCGGTTCTTC.

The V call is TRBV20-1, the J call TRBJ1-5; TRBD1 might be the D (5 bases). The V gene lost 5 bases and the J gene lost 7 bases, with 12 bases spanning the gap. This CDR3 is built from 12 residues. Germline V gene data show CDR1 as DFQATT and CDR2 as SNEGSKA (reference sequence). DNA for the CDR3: TGCAGTGCTGGGCAGGGTGAGCAGCCCCAGCATTTT. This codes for CSAGQGEQPQHF.

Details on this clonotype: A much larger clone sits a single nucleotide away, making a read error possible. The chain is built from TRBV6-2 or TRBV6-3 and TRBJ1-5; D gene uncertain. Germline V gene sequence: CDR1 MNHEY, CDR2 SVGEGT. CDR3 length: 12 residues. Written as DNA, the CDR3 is TGTGCCATCAGTCGTCAGTGGCAGCCCCAGCATTTT. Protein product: CAISRQWQPQHF.

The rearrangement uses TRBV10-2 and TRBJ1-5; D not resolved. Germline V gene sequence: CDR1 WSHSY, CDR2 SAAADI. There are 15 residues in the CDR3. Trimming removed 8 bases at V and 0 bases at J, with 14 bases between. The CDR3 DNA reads TGCGCCAGCCGAAAAACAGCAGTTAGCAATCAGCCCCAGCATTTT. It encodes CASRKTAVSNQPQHF.

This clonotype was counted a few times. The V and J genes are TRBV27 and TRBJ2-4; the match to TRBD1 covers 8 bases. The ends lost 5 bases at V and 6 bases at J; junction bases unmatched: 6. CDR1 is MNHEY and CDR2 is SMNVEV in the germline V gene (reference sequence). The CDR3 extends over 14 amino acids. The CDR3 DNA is TGTGCCAGCAGTATCGACAGGGGTAGAAACATTCAGTACTTC. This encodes CASSIDRGRNIQYF.

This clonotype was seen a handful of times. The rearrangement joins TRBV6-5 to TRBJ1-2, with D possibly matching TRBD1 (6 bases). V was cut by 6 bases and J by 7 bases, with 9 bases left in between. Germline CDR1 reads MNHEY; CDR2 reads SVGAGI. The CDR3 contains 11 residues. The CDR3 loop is CASRNRAGYTF. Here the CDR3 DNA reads TGTGCCAGCAGGAACAGGGCTGGCTACACCTTC.

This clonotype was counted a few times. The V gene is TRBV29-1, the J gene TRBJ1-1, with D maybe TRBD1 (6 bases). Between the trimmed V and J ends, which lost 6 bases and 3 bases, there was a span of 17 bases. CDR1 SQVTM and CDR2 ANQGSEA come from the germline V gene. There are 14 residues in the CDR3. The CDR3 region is CSVVGTPDYTEAFF. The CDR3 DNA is TGCAGCGTCGTAGGGACACCCGATTACACTGAAGCTTTCTTT.

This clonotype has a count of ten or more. The DNA of the CDR3 is TGTGCCAGCAGTGATTTAGGGTGGGAACTGTTTTTT. Translation gives CASSDLGWELFF. The chain links TRBV25-1 to TRBJ1-4, with D uncertain. Trimming stripped 3 bases from V and 12 bases from J, with 11 bases between. This CDR3 is 12 amino acids long. Germline CDR1 is MGHDK and CDR2 is SYGVNS.

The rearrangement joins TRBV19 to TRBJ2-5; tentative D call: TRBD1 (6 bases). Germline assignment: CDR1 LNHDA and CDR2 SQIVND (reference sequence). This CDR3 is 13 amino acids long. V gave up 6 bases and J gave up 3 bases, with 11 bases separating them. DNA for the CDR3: TGTGCCAGTAGCCACGGACAGAAAGAGACCCAGTACTTC. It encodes CASSHGQKETQYF.

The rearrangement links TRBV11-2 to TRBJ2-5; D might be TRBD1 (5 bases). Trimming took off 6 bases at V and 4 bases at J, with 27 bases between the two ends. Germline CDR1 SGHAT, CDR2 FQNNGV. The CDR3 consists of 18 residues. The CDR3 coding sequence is TGTGCCAGCAGACCCTTAGCCGACCGACAGACGGGCGGAGAGACCCAGTACTTC. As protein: CASRPLADRQTGGETQYF.

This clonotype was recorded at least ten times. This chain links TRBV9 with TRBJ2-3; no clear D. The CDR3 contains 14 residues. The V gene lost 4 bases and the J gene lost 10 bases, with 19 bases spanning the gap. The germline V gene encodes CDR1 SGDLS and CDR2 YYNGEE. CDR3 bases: TGTGCCAGCAGCCAACCCCCCATAGACTTCCCGCAGTATTTT. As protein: CASSQPPIDFPQYF.

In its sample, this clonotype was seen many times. Here the CDR3 reads CASSLLAGEANEQFF. CDR3 bases: TGTGCCAGCAGCCTCTTAGCGGGAGAAGCGAATGAGCAGTTCTTC. The chain uses TRBV27 and TRBJ2-1, with 9 bases aligning to TRBD2. Looked up from germline, CDR1 is MNHEY and CDR2 is SMNVEV (reference sequence). This CDR3 is built from 15 residues. The trim removed 6 bases at V and 7 bases at J, leaving 10 bases unmatched.

The CDR3 loop is CASSQGRGAYTEAFF. The CDR3 DNA reads TGCGCCAGCAGTCAAGGCAGGGGAGCGTACACTGAAGCTTTCTTT. This chain links TRBV23-1 with TRBJ1-1, with D perhaps TRBD1 (6 bases). TRBV23-1 has ORF status, its function being uncertain. V dropped 2 bases and J dropped 3 bases, with 13 bases sitting between them. The CDR3 totals 15 residues.

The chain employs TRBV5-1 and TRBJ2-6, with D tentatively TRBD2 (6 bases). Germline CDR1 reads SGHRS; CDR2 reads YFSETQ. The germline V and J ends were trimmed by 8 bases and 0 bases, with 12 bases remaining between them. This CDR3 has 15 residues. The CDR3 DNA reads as TGCGCCAGTTACGGGGGAAACTCTGGGGCCAACGTCCTGACTTTC. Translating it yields CASYGGNSGANVLTF.

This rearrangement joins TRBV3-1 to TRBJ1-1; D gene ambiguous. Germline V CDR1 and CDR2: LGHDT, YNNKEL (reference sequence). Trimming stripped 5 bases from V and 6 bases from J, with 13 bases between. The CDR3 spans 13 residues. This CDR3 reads CASSTRQNPEAFF. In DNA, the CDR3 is TGTGCCAGCAGCACCCGACAAAACCCTGAAGCTTTCTTT.

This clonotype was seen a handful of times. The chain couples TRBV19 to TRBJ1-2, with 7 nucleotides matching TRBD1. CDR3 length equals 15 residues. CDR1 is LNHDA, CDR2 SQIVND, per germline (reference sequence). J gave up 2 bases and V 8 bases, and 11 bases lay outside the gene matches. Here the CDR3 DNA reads TGTGCCAGTCAAACAGGGGCGGCAAAGAACTATGGCTACACCTTC. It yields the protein CASQTGAAKNYGYTF.

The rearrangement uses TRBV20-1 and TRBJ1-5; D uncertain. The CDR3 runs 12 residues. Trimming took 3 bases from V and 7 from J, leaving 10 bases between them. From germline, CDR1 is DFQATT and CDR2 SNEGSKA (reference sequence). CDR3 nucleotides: TGCAGTGCTAGCAAGAATATCCAGCCCCAGCATTTT. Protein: CSASKNIQPQHF.